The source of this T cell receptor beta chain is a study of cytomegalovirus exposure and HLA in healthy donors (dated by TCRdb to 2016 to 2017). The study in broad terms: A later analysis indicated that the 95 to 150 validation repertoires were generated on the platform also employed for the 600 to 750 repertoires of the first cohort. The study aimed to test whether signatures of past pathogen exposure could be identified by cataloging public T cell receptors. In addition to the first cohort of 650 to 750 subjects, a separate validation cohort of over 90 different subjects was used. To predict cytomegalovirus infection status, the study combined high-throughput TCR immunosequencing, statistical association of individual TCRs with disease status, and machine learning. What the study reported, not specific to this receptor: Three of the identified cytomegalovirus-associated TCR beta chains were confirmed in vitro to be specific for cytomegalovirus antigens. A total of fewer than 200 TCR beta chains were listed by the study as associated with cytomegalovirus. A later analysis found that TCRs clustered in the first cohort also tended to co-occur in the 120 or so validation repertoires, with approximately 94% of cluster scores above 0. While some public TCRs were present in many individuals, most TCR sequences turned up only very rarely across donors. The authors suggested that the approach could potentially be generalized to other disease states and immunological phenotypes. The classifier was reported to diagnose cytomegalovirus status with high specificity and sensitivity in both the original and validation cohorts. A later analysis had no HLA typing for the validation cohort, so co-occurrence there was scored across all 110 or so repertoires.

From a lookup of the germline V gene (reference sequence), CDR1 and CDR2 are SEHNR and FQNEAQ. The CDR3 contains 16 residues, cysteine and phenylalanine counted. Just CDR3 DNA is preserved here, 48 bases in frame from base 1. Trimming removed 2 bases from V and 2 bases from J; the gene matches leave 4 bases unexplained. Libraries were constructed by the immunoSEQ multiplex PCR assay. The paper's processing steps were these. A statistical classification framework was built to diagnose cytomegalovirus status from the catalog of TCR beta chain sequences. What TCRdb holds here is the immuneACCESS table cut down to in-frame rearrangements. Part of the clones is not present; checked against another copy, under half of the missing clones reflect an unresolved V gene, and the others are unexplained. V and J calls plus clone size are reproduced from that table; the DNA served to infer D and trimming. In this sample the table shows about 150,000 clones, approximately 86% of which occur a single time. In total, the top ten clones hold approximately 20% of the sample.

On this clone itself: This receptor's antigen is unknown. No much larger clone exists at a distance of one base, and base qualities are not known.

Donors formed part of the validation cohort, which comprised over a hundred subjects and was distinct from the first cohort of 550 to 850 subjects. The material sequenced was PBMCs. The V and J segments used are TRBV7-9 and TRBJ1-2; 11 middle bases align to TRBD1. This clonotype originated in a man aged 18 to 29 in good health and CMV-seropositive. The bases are TGTGCCAGCAGCTTACTGGACAGGGGGCGGAACTATGGCTACACCTTC. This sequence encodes CASSLLDRGRNYGYTF.